The 4 T cell receptor beta chains reported below all come from one sample, sequenced in a study of T-cell reconstitution after alpha-beta-depleted transplantation in children. Unique molecular identifiers were used in preparing the TCRbeta library. In TCRdb, the PCR reads were re-called with MiXCR into one record per CDR3 protein. The sample carries 900,000 or so distinct CDR3 sequences, about 16% recorded once. The material was PBMCs, mostly from graft donor cells, obtained 360 days after TCRalphabeta/CD19-depleted stem cell transplant. These receptors originate from a male patient between 5 and 17 years old who had a stem cell transplant for acute lymphoblastic leukemia, so the T cells may come from the graft donor.

This clonotype was observed many times. V gene TRBV20-1 combines with J gene TRBJ2-1, with a possible D match to TRBD2 (5 bases). Per germline, CDR1 DFQATT and CDR2 SNEGSKA (reference sequence). CDR3 length: 16 residues. V was pared by 3 bases and J by 4 bases, with 19 bases between. The CDR3, as DNA: TGCAGTGCTAGGCCTAAGAGGAGGCTTGGGTACAATGAGCAGTTCTTC. Translation gives CSARPKRRLGYNEQFF.

This clonotype occurred a few times. The rearrangement uses TRBV11-2 and TRBJ2-3; D gene uncertain. Trimming left V 5 bases short and J 5 bases short, with 11 bases between. Germline-derived CDR1 and CDR2 are SGHAT and FQNNGV. The CDR3 length is 13 residues. The CDR3 reads CASSARHRDTQYF. The CDR3 DNA reads TGTGCCAGCAGCGCCAGGCACAGAGATACGCAGTATTTT. Supplemented by reference TRBV11-2 and TRBJ2-3, the full variable domain reads EAGVAQSPRYKIIEKRQSVAFWCNPISGHATLYWYQQILGQGPKLLIQFQNNGVVDDSQLPKDRFSAERLKGVDSTLKIQPAKLEDSAVYLCASSARHRDTQYFGPGTRLTVL.

This chain joins TRBV20-1 and TRBJ2-3, with unresolved D. The V gene's germline CDR1 is DFQATT and CDR2 SNEGSKA (reference sequence). The CDR3 is made up of 11 amino acids. Trimming pared 6 bases from V and 0 bases from J, leaving 4 bases between. In nucleotides, the CDR3 is TGCAGTGCCATTAGCACAGATACGCAGTATTTT. This gives the protein CSAISTDTQYF.

This clonotype was picked up a small number of times. The chain links TRBV7-3 to TRBJ2-1; D may be TRBD1 or TRBD2 (5 bases each). The CDR3 is 14 amino acids. CDR1 and CDR2 from the germline V gene are SGHTA and FQGTGA. Trimming cost V 2 bases and J 9 bases, with 14 bases left between them. The CDR3 sequence: CASSLGAGKAEQFF. In DNA form, the CDR3 reads TGTGCCAGCAGCTTAGGGGCGGGCAAGGCTGAGCAGTTCTTC.